This TCR beta chain was captured by sequencing in a study of blood T cell repertoires in COVID-19. This clone was seen a few times. Trimming took 1 base from V and 2 from J, leaving 12 bases between them. Per the germline V gene, CDR1 is SGHKS and CDR2 is YYEKEE (reference sequence). The CDR3 contains 15 residues. Some clones are missing from TCRdb's copy, which holds only in-frame ones; the method was immunoSEQ multiplex PCR. The sample carries roughly 180,000 clones, more than 70% recorded once. V and J are TRBV5-5 and TRBJ1-2; TRBD1 is a possible D gene (6 bases). The sequencing sample was made of PBMCs or T cells enriched from blood (not recorded which). The sequence was obtained from a woman aged 25 to 39 who had recovered from COVID-19. The CDR3 here is CASSLRGAENYGYTF. CDR3 nucleotide sequence: TGTGCCAGCAGCTTGCGGGGGGCGGAAAACTATGGCTACACCTTC. The variable domain in full, with the rest retrieved from reference TRBV5-5 and TRBJ1-2, is DAGVTQSPTHLIKTRGQQVTLRCSPISGHKSVSWYQQVLGQGPQFIFQYYEKEERGRGNFPDRFSARQFPNYSSELNVNALLLGDSALYLCASSLRGAENYGYTFGSGTRLTVV.